This T cell receptor beta chain comes out of a study of blood T cell repertoires in COVID-19. Study in general: Donors in the United States, Italy and Spain gave samples during acute or convalescent COVID-19. PBMCs, B-cell-depleted T cells, or T cells were the source of the cDNA or gDNA that made up the material.

Trimming took off 7 bases at V and 5 bases at J, with 17 bases between the two ends. There are 14 residues in the CDR3. The germline V gene has CDR1 MNHEY and CDR2 SVGAGI. Original analysis: Amplification of reference gene primers provided the estimated nucleated cell counts. TCRdb's copy holds only in-frame clones and misses some; the assay was immunoSEQ multiplex PCR. V and J calls and clone size are copied from that table; D and trimming were computed from the DNA. The table lists more than 60,000 clones, over 80% of them singletons, with approximately 13% in the top ten. The sequence derives from a woman over 75 with acute or convalescent COVID-19. Sequenced: peripheral blood. The chain employs TRBV6-5 and TRBJ1-1, with D possibly TRBD1 on 6 matching bases. CDR3 loop: CASTNTGIVTEAFF. The CDR3 DNA follows: TGTGCCAGCACTAATACAGGGATTGTAACTGAAGCTTTCTTT.